This TCR beta chain stems from a study of tumor and adjacent non-tumor tissue in lung cancer. Notes on the study in general: Tumor tissue had significantly higher TCR diversity than normal lung.

RNA was extracted from bulk tissue without any cell sorting. Chemotherapy-naive patients with new lung cancer underwent thoracic surgery in China, August–November 2014. The CDR3 loop spans 13 amino acids. From germline, CDR1 is KGHSY and CDR2 FQNENV. Three rounds of nested PCR, following a modified ARM-PCR protocol, produced the TCRbeta library. MiXCR, applied by TCRdb to the multiplex PCR reads, yields one record per CDR3 protein. This sample has 85,000 to 100,000 distinct CDR3 sequences, with less than 80% found just once. In the case of this clonotype: Its antigen is not identified. A read error may explain this, as a much larger clone is one base away.

This receptor was identified in a man between 60 and 75 years old with non-small cell lung cancer. The gene calls are TRBV16 and TRBJ2-2; D is ambiguous. The specimen sequenced was lung tumor tissue. DNA for the CDR3: TGTACCAGCAGTCAAACAAACACCGGGGAGCTGTTTTTT. Residues: CTSSQTNTGELFF.